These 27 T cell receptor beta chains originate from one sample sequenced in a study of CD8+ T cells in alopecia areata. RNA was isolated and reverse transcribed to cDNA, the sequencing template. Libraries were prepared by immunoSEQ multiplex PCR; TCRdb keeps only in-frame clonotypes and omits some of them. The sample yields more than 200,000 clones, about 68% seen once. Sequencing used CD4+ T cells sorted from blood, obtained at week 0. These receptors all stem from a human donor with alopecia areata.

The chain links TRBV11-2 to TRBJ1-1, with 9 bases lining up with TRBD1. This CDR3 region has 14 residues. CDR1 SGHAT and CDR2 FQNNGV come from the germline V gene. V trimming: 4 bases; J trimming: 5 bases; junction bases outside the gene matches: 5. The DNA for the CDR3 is TGTGCCAGCAGCTCGGACAGGGGACGGACTGAAGCTTTCTTT. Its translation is CASSSDRGRTEAFF. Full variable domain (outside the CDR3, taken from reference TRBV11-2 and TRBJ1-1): EAGVAQSPRYKIIEKRQSVAFWCNPISGHATLYWYQQILGQGPKLLIQFQNNGVVDDSQLPKDRFSAERLKGVDSTLKIQPAKLEDSAVYLCASSSDRGRTEAFFGQGTRLTVV.

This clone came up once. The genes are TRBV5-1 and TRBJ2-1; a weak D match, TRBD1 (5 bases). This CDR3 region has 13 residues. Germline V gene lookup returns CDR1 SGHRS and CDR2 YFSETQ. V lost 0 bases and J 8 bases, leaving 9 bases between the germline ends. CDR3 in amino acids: CASSLDGRDEQFF. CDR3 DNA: TGCGCCAGCAGCTTGGATGGCAGGGATGAGCAGTTCTTC. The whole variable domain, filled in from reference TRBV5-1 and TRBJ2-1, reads KAGVTQTPRYLIKTRGQQVTLSCSPISGHRSVSWYQQTPGQGLQFLFEYFSETQRNKGNFPGRFSGRQFSNSRSEMNVSTLELGDSALYLCASSLDGRDEQFFGPGTRLTVL.

This CDR3 is CASSLDYQPQHF. The DNA of the CDR3 is TGTGCCAGCAGCTTGGACTATCAGCCCCAGCATTTT. V gene TRBV5-4 combines with J gene TRBJ1-5, with D unclear. CDR3 size: 12 residues. Germline values: CDR1 SGHNT, CDR2 YYREEE (reference sequence). V lost 0 bases and J lost 5, with 3 bases in between. The full variable domain, in which reference TRBV5-4 and TRBJ1-5 provide the parts outside the CDR3, is ETGVTQSPTHLIKTRGQQVTLRCSSQSGHNTVSWYQQALGQGPQFIFQYYREEENGRGNFPPRFSGLQFPNYSSELNVNALELDDSALYLCASSLDYQPQHFGDGTRLSIL.

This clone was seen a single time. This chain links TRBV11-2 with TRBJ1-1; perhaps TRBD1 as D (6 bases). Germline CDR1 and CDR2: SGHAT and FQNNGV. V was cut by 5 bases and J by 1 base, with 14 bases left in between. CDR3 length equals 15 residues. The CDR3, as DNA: TGTGCCAGCAGCGGCTGGGGGCACGCGAACACTGAAGCTTTCTTT. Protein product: CASSGWGHANTEAFF.

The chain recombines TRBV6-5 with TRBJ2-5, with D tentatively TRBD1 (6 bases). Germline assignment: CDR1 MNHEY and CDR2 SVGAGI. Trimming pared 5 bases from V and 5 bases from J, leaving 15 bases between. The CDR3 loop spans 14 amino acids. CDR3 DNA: TGTGCCAGCAGTACAGGGTTCCTTCTGGAGACCCAGTACTTC. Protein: CASSTGFLLETQYF.

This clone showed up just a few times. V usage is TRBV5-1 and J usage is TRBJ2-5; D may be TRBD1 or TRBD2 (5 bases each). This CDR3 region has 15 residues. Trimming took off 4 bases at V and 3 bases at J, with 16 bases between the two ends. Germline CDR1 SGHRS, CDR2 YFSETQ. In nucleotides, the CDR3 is TGCGCCAGCAGCAACATCCTTTTGGGGGAAGAGACCCAGTACTTC. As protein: CASSNILLGEETQYF.

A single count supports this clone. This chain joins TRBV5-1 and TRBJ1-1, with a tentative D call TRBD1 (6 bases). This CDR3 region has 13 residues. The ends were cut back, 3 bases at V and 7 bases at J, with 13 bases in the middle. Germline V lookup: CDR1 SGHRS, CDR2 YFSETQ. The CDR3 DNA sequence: TGCGCCAGCAGCTCCCCGGGGGCAGTTGAAGCTTTCTTT. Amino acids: CASSSPGAVEAFF.

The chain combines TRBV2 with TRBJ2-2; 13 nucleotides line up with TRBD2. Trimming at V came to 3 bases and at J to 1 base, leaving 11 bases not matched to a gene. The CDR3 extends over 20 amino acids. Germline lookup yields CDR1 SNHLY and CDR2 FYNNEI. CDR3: CASSERRRLAGGRNTGELFF. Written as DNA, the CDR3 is TGTGCCAGCAGTGAGAGGCGTCGACTAGCGGGGGGAAGGAACACCGGGGAGCTGTTTTTT.

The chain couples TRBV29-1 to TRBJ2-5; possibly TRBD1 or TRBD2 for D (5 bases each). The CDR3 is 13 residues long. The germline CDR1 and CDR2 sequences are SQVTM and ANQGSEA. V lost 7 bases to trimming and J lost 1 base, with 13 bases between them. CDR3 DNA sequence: TGCAGCGCGCTCCCGGGACCCCAAGAGACCCAGTACTTC. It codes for CSALPGPQETQYF.

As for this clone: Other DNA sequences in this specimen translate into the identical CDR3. The CDR3 sequence is CASSLTGANEKLFF. CDR3 in DNA: TGCGCCAGCAGCTTGACAGGGGCTAATGAAAAACTGTTTTTT. The V gene is TRBV5-1, the J gene TRBJ1-4; the match to TRBD1 covers 7 bases. The V gene's germline CDR1 is SGHRS and CDR2 YFSETQ. This CDR3 is built from 14 residues. Trimming removed 1 base from V and 3 bases from J; junction bases left unmatched: 0.

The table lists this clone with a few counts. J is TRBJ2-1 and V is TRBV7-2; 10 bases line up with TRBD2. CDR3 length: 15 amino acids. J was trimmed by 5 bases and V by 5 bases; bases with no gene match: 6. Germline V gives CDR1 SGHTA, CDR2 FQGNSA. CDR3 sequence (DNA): TGTGCCAGCAGCCGAGCGGGGGGGCGAAACAATGAGCAGTTCTTC. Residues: CASSRAGGRNNEQFF.

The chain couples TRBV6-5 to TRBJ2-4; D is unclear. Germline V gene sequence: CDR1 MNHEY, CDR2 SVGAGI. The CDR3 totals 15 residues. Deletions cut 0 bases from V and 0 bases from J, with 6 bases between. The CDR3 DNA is TGTGCCAGCAGTTACTCGCACGGAGCCAAAAACATTCAGTACTTC. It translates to CASSYSHGAKNIQYF.

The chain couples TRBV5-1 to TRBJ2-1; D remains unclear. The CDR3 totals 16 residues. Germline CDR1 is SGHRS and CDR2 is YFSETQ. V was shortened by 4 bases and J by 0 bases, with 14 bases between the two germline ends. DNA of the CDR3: TGCGCCAGCAGCCCCCGTGTGGACCTCTCCTACAATGAGCAGTTCTTC. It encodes CASSPRVDLSYNEQFF.

CDR3 in DNA: TGTGCCTGGAAGCATCCAGATTCCTACGAGCAGTACTTC. It encodes CAWKHPDSYEQYF. The chain links TRBV30 to TRBJ2-7; the D is unclear. CDR3 size: 13 residues. Trimming took off 4 bases at V and 1 base at J, with 11 bases between the two ends. Germline V CDR1 and CDR2: GTSNPN, SVGIG (reference sequence).

DNA for the CDR3: TGCAGCGTTGTCGGTTACTCTGGGGCCAACGTCCTGACTTTC. This gives the protein CSVVGYSGANVLTF. The chain employs TRBV29-1 and TRBJ2-6; D is unclear. V lost 4 bases and J 0 bases, leaving 7 bases between the germline ends. CDR3 length equals 14 residues. The germline V gene has CDR1 SQVTM and CDR2 ANQGSEA.

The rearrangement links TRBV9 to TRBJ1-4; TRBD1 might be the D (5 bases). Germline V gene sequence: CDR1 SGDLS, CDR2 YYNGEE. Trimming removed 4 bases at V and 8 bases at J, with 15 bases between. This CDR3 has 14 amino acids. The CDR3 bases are TGTGCCAGCAGCCCTCTCGGGGGAAGGGAAAAACTGTTTTTT. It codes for CASSPLGGREKLFF.

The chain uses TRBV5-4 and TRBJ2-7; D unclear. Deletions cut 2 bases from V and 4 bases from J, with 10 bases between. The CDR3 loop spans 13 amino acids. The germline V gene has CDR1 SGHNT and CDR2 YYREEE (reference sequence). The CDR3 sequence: CASSFGLRYEQYF. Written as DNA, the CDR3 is TGTGCCAGCAGCTTTGGGCTCAGGTACGAGCAGTACTTC.

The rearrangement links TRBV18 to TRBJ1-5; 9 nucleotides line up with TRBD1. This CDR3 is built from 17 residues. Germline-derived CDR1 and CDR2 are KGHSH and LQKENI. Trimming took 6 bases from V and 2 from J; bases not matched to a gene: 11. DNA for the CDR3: TGTGCCAGCTCTCCCCCGGGACAGGGATTTGGCAATCAGCCCCAGCATTTT. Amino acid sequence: CASSPPGQGFGNQPQHF. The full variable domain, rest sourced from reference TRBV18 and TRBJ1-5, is NAGVMQNPRHLVRRRGQEARLRCSPMKGHSHVYWYRQLPEEGLKFMVYLQKENIIDESGMPKERFSAEFPKEGPSILRIQQVVRGDSAAYFCASSPPGQGFGNQPQHFGDGTRLSIL.

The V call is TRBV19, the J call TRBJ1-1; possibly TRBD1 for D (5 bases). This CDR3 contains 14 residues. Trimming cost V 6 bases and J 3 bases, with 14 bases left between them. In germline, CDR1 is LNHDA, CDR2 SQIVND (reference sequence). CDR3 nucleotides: TGTGCCAGTAGGCCTCAGGGTGGGGACACTGAAGCTTTCTTT. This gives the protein CASRPQGGDTEAFF.

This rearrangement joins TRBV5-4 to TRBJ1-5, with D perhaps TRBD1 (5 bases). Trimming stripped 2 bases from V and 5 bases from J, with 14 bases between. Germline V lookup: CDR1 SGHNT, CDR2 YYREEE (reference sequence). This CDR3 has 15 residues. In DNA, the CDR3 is TGTGCCAGCAGCTTAAGTCCGGGGCGGGATCAGCCCCAGCATTTT. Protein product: CASSLSPGRDQPQHF.

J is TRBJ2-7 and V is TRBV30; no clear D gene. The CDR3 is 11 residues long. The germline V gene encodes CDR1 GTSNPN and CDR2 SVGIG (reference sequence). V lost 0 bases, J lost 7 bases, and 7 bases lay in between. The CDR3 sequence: CAWSVQWEQYF. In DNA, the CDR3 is TGTGCCTGGAGTGTACAGTGGGAGCAGTACTTC.

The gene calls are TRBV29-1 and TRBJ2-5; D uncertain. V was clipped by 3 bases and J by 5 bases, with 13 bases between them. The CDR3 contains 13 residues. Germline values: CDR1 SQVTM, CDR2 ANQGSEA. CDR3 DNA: TGCAGCGTTGAGTCGGGCTCGTCGGAGACCCAGTACTTC. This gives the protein CSVESGSSETQYF.

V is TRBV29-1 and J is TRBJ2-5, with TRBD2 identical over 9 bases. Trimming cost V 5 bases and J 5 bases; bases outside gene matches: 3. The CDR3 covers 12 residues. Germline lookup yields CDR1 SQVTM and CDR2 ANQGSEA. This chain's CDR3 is CSVSSGAETQYF. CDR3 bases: TGCAGCGTTTCTAGCGGGGCGGAGACCCAGTACTTC.

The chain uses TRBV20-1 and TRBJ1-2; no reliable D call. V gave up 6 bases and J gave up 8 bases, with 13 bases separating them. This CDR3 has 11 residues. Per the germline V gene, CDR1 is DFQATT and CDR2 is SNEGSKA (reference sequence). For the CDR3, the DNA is TGCAGTGCAGAACCGGGAGCCGGCTACACCTTC. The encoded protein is CSAEPGAGYTF.

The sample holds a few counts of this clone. CDR3 nucleotides: TGTGCCACCAGCAGAGGACAGGAGCCTCGCGGGGAGCTGTTTTTT. Encoded protein: CATSRGQEPRGELFF. The chain couples TRBV15 to TRBJ2-2, with D maybe TRBD1 (6 bases). Per germline, CDR1 LNHNV and CDR2 YYDKDF (reference sequence). V lost 1 base to trimming and J lost 7 bases, with 13 bases between them. The CDR3 is 15 residues long.

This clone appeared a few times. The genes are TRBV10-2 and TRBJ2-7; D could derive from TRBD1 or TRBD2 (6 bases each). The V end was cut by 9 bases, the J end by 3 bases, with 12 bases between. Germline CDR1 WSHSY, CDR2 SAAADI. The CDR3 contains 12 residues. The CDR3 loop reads CASRGLNYEQYF. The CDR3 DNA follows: TGCGCCAGTCGGGGGCTTAACTACGAGCAGTACTTC.

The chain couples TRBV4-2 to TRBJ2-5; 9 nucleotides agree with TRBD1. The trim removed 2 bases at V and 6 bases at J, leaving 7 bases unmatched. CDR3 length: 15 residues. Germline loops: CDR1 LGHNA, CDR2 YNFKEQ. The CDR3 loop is CASSQSGTGWKTQYF. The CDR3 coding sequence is TGTGCCAGCAGCCAATCGGGGACAGGGTGGAAGACCCAGTACTTC.